A single sample gave rise to the 10 T cell receptor beta chains below, sequenced in a study of shared clonotypes between healthy human individuals. Sequencing used immunoSEQ multiplex PCR; TCRdb keeps in-frame clones, though not all of them. The table lists about 2.4 million clones, approximately 93% of them singletons. Sequences were obtained from naive CD4+ T cells from PBMCs. Noted subset: CD45RA+ positively selected. The receptors stem from a man aged 18 to 30 in good health. Some clones in this sample may be carry-over from other donors' samples.

The V call is TRBV18, the J call TRBJ2-1, with 9 bases fitting TRBD1. This CDR3 has 15 amino acids. Germline V gives CDR1 KGHSH, CDR2 LQKENI. The V and J ends lost 6 bases and 6 bases, in that order; junction bases with no gene match: 9. CDR3 sequence reads: CASSPGQGTINEQFF. As DNA, the CDR3 is TGTGCCAGCTCTCCAGGACAGGGGACAATCAATGAGCAGTTCTTC.

Notes on this clone: In the same sample, other DNA sequences code for this CDR3. V usage is TRBV28 and J usage is TRBJ2-7; D is perhaps TRBD2 (5 bases). Trimming stripped 4 bases from V and 4 bases from J, with 5 bases between. The CDR3 has 11 residues. The V gene's germline CDR1 is MDHEN and CDR2 SYDVKM. The CDR3 sequence is CASSSGYEQYF. CDR3 sequence (DNA): TGTGCCAGCAGTTCGGGGTACGAGCAGTACTTC.

This clone appeared a few times. Other nucleotide sequences in the sample specify the same CDR3. The V gene is TRBV2, the J gene TRBJ1-5, with D hard to call. The V gene lost 1 base and the J gene lost 7 bases, with 5 bases spanning the gap. The germline V gene has CDR1 SNHLY and CDR2 FYNNEI. This CDR3 region has 12 residues. CDR3 nucleotide sequence: TGTGCCAGCAGTGAAGGGGGACAGCCCCAGCATTTT. Residues: CASSEGGQPQHF. Filled out from reference TRBV2 and TRBJ1-5, the complete variable domain reads EPEVTQTPSHQVTQMGQEVILRCVPISNHLYFYWYRQILGQKVEFLVSFYNNEISEKSEIFDDQFSVERPDGSNFTLKIRSTKLEDSAMYFCASSEGGQPQHFGDGTRLSIL.

The chain employs TRBV5-1 and TRBJ2-1; TRBD2 agrees at 7 bases. V trimming: 4 bases; J trimming: 6 bases; junction bases outside the gene matches: 7. Germline V CDR1 and CDR2: SGHRS, YFSETQ. This CDR3 spans 14 amino acids. The CDR3 loop reads CASSLPLASNEQFF. The CDR3 DNA reads TGCGCCAGCAGCCTCCCACTAGCGAGCAATGAGCAGTTCTTC.

This rearrangement joins TRBV2 to TRBJ2-5; D is ambiguous. There are 13 residues in the CDR3. The V gene lost 8 bases and the J gene lost 0 bases, with 10 bases spanning the gap. Germline loops: CDR1 SNHLY, CDR2 FYNNEI. The CDR3 bases are TGTGCCAGCGTGACGAGGTACCAAGAGACCCAGTACTTC. Encoded protein: CASVTRYQETQYF.

The CDR3, as DNA: TGTGCCAGCAGCCCCATGGGTGGGTACACAGATACGCAGTATTTT. The encoded protein is CASSPMGGYTDTQYF. This chain uses TRBV9 with TRBJ2-3; no clear D. This CDR3 has 15 amino acids. The V and J ends lost 4 bases and 2 bases respectively, with 14 bases between them. The germline V gene encodes CDR1 SGDLS and CDR2 YYNGEE.

The chain employs TRBV5-6 and TRBJ1-2; no reliable D call. Trimming shortened V by 3 bases and J by 5 bases, and 8 bases separated the two germline ends. The CDR3 is made up of 12 amino acids. Germline assignment: CDR1 SGHDT and CDR2 YYEEEE. The CDR3 DNA follows: TGTGCCAGCAGCTCGGACGGTTATGGCTACACCTTC. Residues: CASSSDGYGYTF.

The chain uses TRBV30 and TRBJ2-5; D is uncertain. Per germline, CDR1 GTSNPN and CDR2 SVGIG (reference sequence). The V end was cut by 0 bases, the J end by 1 base, with 15 bases between. CDR3 length equals 16 residues. CDR3 sequence reads: CAWSVGHRRLQETQYF. DNA for the CDR3: TGTGCCTGGAGTGTAGGCCACCGACGCCTCCAAGAGACCCAGTACTTC.

J is TRBJ2-5 and V is TRBV6-1, with 9 bases aligning to TRBD2. Germline CDR1 MNHNS, CDR2 SASEGT. V lost 5 bases and J lost 5; bases outside the gene matches: 9. There are 15 residues in the CDR3. For the CDR3, the DNA is TGTGCCAGCAGTAAGTCCGGACTAGCGCGTGAGACCCAGTACTTC. Residues: CASSKSGLARETQYF.

As DNA, the CDR3 is TGTGCCAGCAGGGGGGGACGCACGAACACTGAAGCTTTCTTT. Translation gives CASRGGRTNTEAFF. The genes are TRBV28 and TRBJ1-1; the D gene is possibly TRBD1 (5 bases). Germline V CDR1 and CDR2: MDHEN, SYDVKM. Trimming took 6 bases from V and 1 from J, leaving 12 bases between them. The CDR3 sequence is 14 residues long. Filled out from reference TRBV28 and TRBJ1-1, the complete variable domain reads DVKVTQSSRYLVKRTGEKVFLECVQDMDHENMFWYRQDPGLGLRLIYFSYDVKMKEKGDIPEGYSVSREKKERFSLILESASTNQTSMYLCASRGGRTNTEAFFGQGTRLTVV.